What follows describes a single T cell receptor beta chain. The data belong to a study of preoperative IRX-2 immunotherapy in early breast cancer. Treatment: preoperative locoregional IRX-2 cytokine immunotherapy. Preoperative locoregional IRX-2 cytokine immunotherapy was tested in the phase Ib source study. This CDR3 region has 14 residues. The germline CDR1 and CDR2 sequences are MNHGY and SAAAGT. The V end lost 8 bases, the J end lost 0 bases, and 14 bases lay between the germline ends. Profiled with immunoSEQ multiplex PCR; TCRdb holds only in-frame clones, not every one. The table shows around 34,000 clones, with around 86% occurring only once.

The TCR was taken from a human donor with breast cancer. The rearrangement joins TRBV6-8 to TRBJ2-7; D remains ambiguous. This sample comprised lymph node tissue, obtained from a patient treated with IRX-2 immunotherapy. The CDR3 spells CASRNWRSSYEQYF. CDR3 bases: TGTGCCAGCCGTAATTGGCGTAGCTCCTACGAGCAGTACTTC.